This entry features one TCR beta chain sequence. This sample was included in a study of control samples from healthy donors and cancer patients. Clones were read by immunoSEQ multiplex PCR, and TCRdb kept only the in-frame ones, dropping some. The sample contains around 80,000 clones, approximately 91% of which appear only once. Trimming removed 4 bases at V and 2 bases at J, with 10 bases between. The V gene's germline CDR1 is MGHRA and CDR2 YSYEKL. This CDR3 is built from 14 residues. The V gene is TRBV4-1, the J gene TRBJ2-3; D not resolved. Sample: blood. The receptor was derived from a woman between 45 and 60 years old in good health. For the CDR3, the DNA is TGCGCCAGCAGCCCTGAGATGCTCACAGATACGCAGTATTTT. It yields the protein CASSPEMLTDTQYF.